The clone carrying this TCR beta chain showed up just once. The length of the CDR3 is 17 residues. The V and J ends lost 8 bases and 5 bases, in that order; junction bases with no gene match: 13. These data originate in a study of low-dose radiotherapy and immunotherapy resistance in tumors. With TRAV- and TRBV-specific primers, first-strand cDNA was made, covering the alpha and beta chains. Both a constant-region primer and a V-primer adapter served to amplify TCRs across roughly 20 PCR cycles. TCRdb reanalysed the reads using MiXCR and keeps one entry per CDR3 protein. Seen here are about 18,000 distinct CDR3 sequences, less than 85% observed once, and the top ten hold approximately 5%.

This receptor was taken from a human donor with advanced metastatic prostate, ovarian, gallbladder or colorectal cancer (not recorded which). This table probably holds off-target reads from a library built for another chain. The rearrangement links TRBV5-3 to TRBJ2-1; 13 nucleotides match TRBD2. TRBV5-3 falls under the ORF class, with uncertain function. CDR3 DNA sequence: TGTGCCAGCAGCACAGAAATACTAGCGGGGGGGAACAATGAGCAGTTCTTC. Translation gives CASSTEILAGGNNEQFF.